This is a list of T cell receptor beta chains from one sample in a study of T cells expressing NK-cell markers. Each CDR3 protein gets one entry in TCRdb, which reprocessed the 5' RACE reads and gives no DNA. The sample has 350,000 to 450,000 distinct CDR3 sequences; the top ten hold roughly 5.5%. Material for sequencing was blood T cells: a sorted CD56 or NKG2C T cell subset, CD4+ or CD8+ T cells, or bulk PBMC T cells (not recorded which). The source is a man between 18 and 69 years old in good health. Each CDR3 is given with its conserved first and last residue. Fields, in order: J gene, V gene, CDR3 protein.

j_call: TRBJ2-7; v_call: TRBV21-1; cdr3_aa: CASSTRLAGGSEQYF
j_call: TRBJ2-5; v_call: TRBV3-1; cdr3_aa: CASSQYRLAGGHQYF
j_call: TRBJ2-3; v_call: TRBV20-1; cdr3_aa: CSAPVGGGSTDTQYF
j_call: TRBJ2-3; v_call: TRBV12-3/TRBV12-4; cdr3_aa: CASSDRGARTDTQYF
j_call: TRBJ1-3; v_call: TRBV19; cdr3_aa: CASSITGGASGNTIYF
j_call: TRBJ2-5; v_call: TRBV14; cdr3_aa: CASSQVLDRRKTQYF
j_call: TRBJ1-1; v_call: TRBV9; cdr3_aa: CASSVSPDRGATEAFF
j_call: TRBJ1-1; v_call: TRBV2; cdr3_aa: CASKYGGTEAFF
j_call: TRBJ1-4; v_call: TRBV20-1; cdr3_aa: CSARDMTENEKLFF
j_call: TRBJ2-3; v_call: TRBV12-5; cdr3_aa: CASGARDGPLGGRTDTQYF
j_call: TRBJ1-4; v_call: TRBV2; cdr3_aa: CASSEVPEVNEKLFF
j_call: TRBJ2-4; v_call: TRBV4-1; cdr3_aa: CASSQAETISKNIQYF
j_call: TRBJ1-5; v_call: TRBV7-8; cdr3_aa: CASSLVGSSNQPQHF
j_call: TRBJ2-3; v_call: TRBV12-3/TRBV12-4; cdr3_aa: CASSFNPSGRISPIF
j_call: TRBJ2-3; v_call: TRBV5-1; cdr3_aa: CASSFPGGTDTQYF
j_call: TRBJ1-1; v_call: TRBV2; cdr3_aa: CASLLVTEAFF
j_call: TRBJ2-5; v_call: TRBV5-6; cdr3_aa: CASSRRDSRTQYF
j_call: TRBJ2-7; v_call: TRBV6-6; cdr3_aa: CASSRDSEQYF
j_call: TRBJ2-1; v_call: TRBV19; cdr3_aa: CASSMAGFTYNEQFF
j_call: TRBJ1-2; v_call: TRBV9; cdr3_aa: CASSTGTGDYGYTF
j_call: TRBJ2-7; v_call: TRBV11-2; cdr3_aa: CASSRFGQISYEQYF
j_call: TRBJ1-4; v_call: TRBV7-2; cdr3_aa: CASSLGGQGLEKLFF
j_call: TRBJ2-1; v_call: TRBV3-1; cdr3_aa: CASSQQPGLVNEQFF
j_call: TRBJ1-5; v_call: TRBV20-1; cdr3_aa: CSAENGNQPQHF
j_call: TRBJ1-4; v_call: TRBV12-3/TRBV12-4; cdr3_aa: CASTGTGRGEKLFF
j_call: TRBJ2-2; v_call: TRBV5-4; cdr3_aa: CASTLRDREITGELFF
j_call: TRBJ2-1; v_call: TRBV7-3; cdr3_aa: CASSLRASGGLSSYNEQFF
j_call: TRBJ2-5; v_call: TRBV5-1; cdr3_aa: CASSPSQGAGETQYF
j_call: TRBJ1-3; v_call: TRBV15; cdr3_aa: CATTQLLGHSGNTIYF
j_call: TRBJ1-2; v_call: TRBV5-1; cdr3_aa: CASSRDWERDGYTF
j_call: TRBJ2-3; v_call: TRBV5-4; cdr3_aa: CASSLLFPVLAGITDTQYF
j_call: TRBJ1-1; v_call: TRBV5-1; cdr3_aa: CASSRAQGGDTEAFF
j_call: TRBJ2-7; v_call: TRBV6-1; cdr3_aa: CASSGSGTNSNEQYF
j_call: TRBJ1-5; v_call: TRBV9; cdr3_aa: CASSPTMGYSNQPQHF
j_call: TRBJ2-7; v_call: TRBV9; cdr3_aa: CASSVAPGGSYEQYF
j_call: TRBJ2-1; v_call: TRBV7-9; cdr3_aa: CASSLALVRSSYNEQFF
j_call: TRBJ2-5; v_call: TRBV14; cdr3_aa: CASSQRTGVDQETQYF
j_call: TRBJ2-5; v_call: TRBV4-1; cdr3_aa: CASSQVGGGYQETQYF
j_call: TRBJ2-5; v_call: TRBV9; cdr3_aa: CASSVRGVTSGGETQYF
j_call: TRBJ2-7; v_call: TRBV12-3/TRBV12-4; cdr3_aa: CASSLEVRHAAYEQYF
j_call: TRBJ1-5; v_call: TRBV5-1; cdr3_aa: CASSLSTGNQPQHF
j_call: TRBJ1-2; v_call: TRBV5-1; cdr3_aa: CASSVLQVGGYTF
j_call: TRBJ2-3; v_call: TRBV11-2; cdr3_aa: CASSRRGGGLAITDTQYF
j_call: TRBJ2-7; v_call: TRBV11-2; cdr3_aa: CASSLAGPLVGEQYF
j_call: TRBJ1-2; v_call: TRBV6-5; cdr3_aa: CASSYINTGGTGYTF
j_call: TRBJ1-1; v_call: TRBV2; cdr3_aa: CASSVRGTANTEAFF
j_call: TRBJ2-1; v_call: TRBV7-9; cdr3_aa: CASRTGVGNEQFF
j_call: TRBJ2-5; v_call: TRBV5-1; cdr3_aa: CASRLGPGEETQYF
j_call: TRBJ2-7; v_call: TRBV5-5; cdr3_aa: CASSSAGTGTYEQYF
j_call: TRBJ2-3; v_call: TRBV3-1; cdr3_aa: CASSQGFSGGHTQYF
j_call: TRBJ2-3; v_call: TRBV10-3; cdr3_aa: CAISGKGSDTQYF
j_call: TRBJ1-6; v_call: TRBV12-3/TRBV12-4; cdr3_aa: CASSFRDRGRSPLHF
j_call: TRBJ1-2; v_call: TRBV6-1; cdr3_aa: CASSESRSGARYGYTF